A selection of T cell receptor beta chains follows, all from one sample in a study of technical replicates of blood from several donors. The repertoire was sequenced with immunoSEQ multiplex PCR; TCRdb's copy has only in-frame clones and lacks some. The sample includes under 65,000 clones, about 86% of them seen just once. The source material was PBMCs. The receptors were sampled from a human donor in good health. Some clones in this sample may be carry-over from other donors' samples. The CDR3 runs from the conserved cysteine through the conserved F or W. The D gene is left open where the match is weak. Size values are once, few and many counts, or a class for expanded clones, and some rows have none.

J	V	D	size	DNA	CDR3
TRBJ2-1	TRBV9	NA	NA	TGTGCCAGCAGCGTAGTTCCGGGATCCTACAATGAGCAGTTCTTC	CASSVVPGSYNEQFF
TRBJ1-3	TRBV7-2	NA	NA	TGTGCCAGCAGCCCGTTTCGGGGGAACACCATATATTTT	CASSPFRGNTIYF
TRBJ1-4	TRBV5-1	NA	NA	TGCGCCAGCAGCCCGGAGGGGCAGGGCTCATCTAATGAAAAACTGTTTTTT	CASSPEGQGSSNEKLFF
TRBJ2-5	TRBV27	NA	NA	TGTGCCAGCAGTTTAAATCTAGGAGCCCCGGGGGAGACCCAGTACTTC	CASSLNLGAPGETQYF
TRBJ2-7	TRBV4-3	NA	once	TGCGCCAGCAGCCAAGATCAACGGGGCTACGAGCAGTACTTC	CASSQDQRGYEQYF
TRBJ1-6	TRBV9	TRBD1	once	TGTGCCAGCAGCTCGCGCCGGGACAGCAATAATTCACCCCTCCACTTT	CASSSRRDSNNSPLHF
TRBJ2-5	TRBV27	NA	NA	TGTGCCAGCAGTTTGAACAGGGCGCTATGGGAGACCCAGTACTTC	CASSLNRALWETQYF
TRBJ1-1	TRBV29-1	NA	NA	TGCAGCGTTGTAAGGGGGTACACTGAAGCTTTCTTT	CSVVRGYTEAFF
TRBJ2-5	TRBV7-2	NA	NA	TGTGCCAGCAGCTTACAGGCAGGACAGGAGACCCAGTACTTC	CASSLQAGQETQYF
TRBJ1-5	TRBV7-9	TRBD1	NA	TGTGCCAGCAGCTCCAACAGGGGGAATCAGCCCCAGCATTTT	CASSSNRGNQPQHF
TRBJ2-3	TRBV5-1	TRBD2	NA	TGCGCCAGCAGCTTGGCGCTAGCGGGAGGGTCGGATACGCAGTATTTT	CASSLALAGGSDTQYF
TRBJ1-1	TRBV5-8	NA	few	TGTGCCAGCAGGAAGCGGGAAAGGTTAGCTGAAGCTTTCTTT	CASRKRERLAEAFF
TRBJ1-4	TRBV5-5	TRBD1	NA	TGTGCCAGCAGCTCGGCTACGGAGGGGGCATCGGAAAAACTGTTTTTT	CASSSATEGASEKLFF
TRBJ2-7	TRBV6-1	TRBD1	NA	TGTGCCAGCAGATCCGACAGGGGGTACGAGCAGTACTTC	CASRSDRGYEQYF
TRBJ2-2	TRBV4-1	NA	NA	TGCGCCAGCAGCCAAGAAGCCAACACCGGGGAGCTGTTTTTT	CASSQEANTGELFF
TRBJ2-7	TRBV7-8	NA	NA	TGTGCCAGCAGCCTATCCCTGACACAGCCTGGGGCTTACTTC	CASSLSLTQPGAYF
TRBJ2-5	TRBV5-8	TRBD1	NA	TGTGCCAGCAGCTTGGGGGGACAGGGTCCGGGGACCCAGTACTTC	CASSLGGQGPGTQYF
TRBJ2-1	TRBV15	NA	NA	TGTGCCACCAGGGAGGGGGGGCAGGATATCGATGAGCAGTTCTTC	CATREGGQDIDEQFF
TRBJ1-1	TRBV7-9	NA	few	TGTGCCAGCCACATTGCGGAGGGCACTGAAGCTTTCTTT	CASHIAEGTEAFF
TRBJ2-3	TRBV5-1	TRBD2	NA	TGCGCCAGCAGCTCCTATAGCGGGGGGGCAGATACGCAGTATTTT	CASSSYSGGADTQYF
TRBJ2-3	TRBV4-1	NA	few	TGCGCCAGCAGCCAAAGGGGTTCTACAGATACGCAGTATTTT	CASSQRGSTDTQYF
TRBJ2-7	TRBV4-2	TRBD2	NA	TGTGCCAGCAGCCAAGATTGGGGGACTAGCGATTCCTACGAGCAGTACTTC	CASSQDWGTSDSYEQYF
TRBJ2-1	TRBV19	TRBD2	NA	TGTGCCAGTGCCGTTCTAGCGGGGGCATACAATGAGCAGTTCTTC	CASAVLAGAYNEQFF
TRBJ2-7	TRBV2	TRBD2	NA	TGTGCCAGCATCTACCCAGCGGGGGGAATCTACGAGCAGTACTTC	CASIYPAGGIYEQYF
TRBJ1-4	TRBV7-9	NA	few	TGTGCCAGCAGCTCCTATCAGCGTAATGAAAAACTGTTTTTT	CASSSYQRNEKLFF
TRBJ2-1	TRBV6-6	TRBD2	NA	TGTGCCAGCAGTCGGTTAGCGGGAGGCTCTAGGAATGAGCAGTTCTTC	CASSRLAGGSRNEQFF
TRBJ2-5	TRBV7-2	NA	NA	TGTGCCAGCTCCCCGCGAGGGCCCTCCCAAGAGACCCAGTACTTC	CASSPRGPSQETQYF
TRBJ1-1	TRBV10-3	NA	NA	TGTGCCATCAGTGAGAGAGGCACTGAAGCTTTCTTT	CAISERGTEAFF
TRBJ2-7	TRBV18	TRBD1	NA	TGTGCCAGCTCCGGGACAGGCGACGAGCAGTACTTC	CASSGTGDEQYF
TRBJ2-3	TRBV29-1	NA	once	TGCAGCGTCCCCAAGACGGGAGTACGGACAGATACGCAGTATTTT	CSVPKTGVRTDTQYF
TRBJ1-2	TRBV7-9	NA	NA	TGTGCCAGCAGCTTCGAGCACTATGGCTACACCTTC	CASSFEHYGYTF
TRBJ1-3	TRBV5-1	NA	NA	TGCGCCAGCAGCTTGGATGGGAGCTCTGGAAACACCATATATTTT	CASSLDGSSGNTIYF
TRBJ2-7	TRBV19	TRBD2	NA	TGTGCCAGTAGCACCATGGGAGGGCCCCCCTACGAGCAGTACTTC	CASSTMGGPPYEQYF
TRBJ1-2	TRBV9	TRBD1	NA	TGTGCCAGCAGCGTACTGGGACAGGGAGGATTCGGCTACACCTTC	CASSVLGQGGFGYTF
TRBJ1-5	TRBV4-3	NA	NA	TGCGCCAGCAGCCAAGAGGCAGGGGGCAATCAGCCCCAGCATTTT	CASSQEAGGNQPQHF
TRBJ2-1	TRBV7-6	TRBD2	medium-sized	TGTGCCAGCAGCTTAGAGACTAGCGGAAAATACAATGAGCAGTTCTTC	CASSLETSGKYNEQFF
TRBJ2-3	TRBV15	NA	NA	TGTGCCACCAGCAGAGATCTGACAGCAGCTACGCAGTATTTT	CATSRDLTAATQYF
TRBJ1-1	TRBV5-8	NA	few	TGTGCCAGCAACCAGCGACCGAACACTGAAGCTTTCTTT	CASNQRPNTEAFF
TRBJ1-4	TRBV12-5	TRBD1	NA	TGTGCTAGTGATTCACAGGGGGCAGGAACTAATGAAAAACTGTTTTTT	CASDSQGAGTNEKLFF
TRBJ2-7	TRBV7-2	TRBD2	once	TGTGCCAGCAGCTCGACTAGCGGGGGATACGAGCAGTACTTC	CASSSTSGGYEQYF
TRBJ1-3	TRBV10-3	NA	NA	TGTGCCATCAGTGAAAGATCCGGCTCTGGAAACACCATATATTTT	CAISERSGSGNTIYF
TRBJ2-3	TRBV7-9	TRBD1	NA	TGTGCCAGCAGCTCCAGGGGGCCAGATACGCAGTATTTT	CASSSRGPDTQYF
TRBJ2-2	TRBV30	TRBD1	NA	TGTGCCTGGACCACAGGGGAGAACACCGGGGAGCTGTTTTTT	CAWTTGENTGELFF
TRBJ2-1	TRBV7-9	NA	NA	TGTGCCAGCAGGATCGGGACTCAGAAGCAGTTCTTC	CASRIGTQKQFF
TRBJ1-5	TRBV7-2	TRBD1	NA	TGTGCCAGCAGCTTCGACAGGGGCAATCAGCCCCAGCATTTT	CASSFDRGNQPQHF
TRBJ1-2	TRBV30	NA	few	TGTGCCTGGAGTCAGGATAACTATGGCTACACCTTC	CAWSQDNYGYTF
TRBJ1-2	TRBV7-9	TRBD1	NA	TGTGCCAGCAGCTTTACAGGGGGCGCCTATGGCTACACCTTC	CASSFTGGAYGYTF
TRBJ2-1	TRBV2	NA	NA	TGTGCCACCTCGACAGAATACAATGAGCAGTTCTTC	CATSTEYNEQFF
TRBJ1-5	TRBV29-1	TRBD1	few	TGCAGCGTTGGGACAGGGGCCCCCAATCAGCCCCAGCATTTT	CSVGTGAPNQPQHF
TRBJ2-5	TRBV11-2	NA	NA	TGTGCCAGCAGCTTAGAATTCCCCAGGGAGACCCAGTACTTC	CASSLEFPRETQYF
TRBJ1-5	TRBV4-2	NA	NA	TGTGCCAGCAGCCAACAGGATCAGCCCCAGCATTTT	CASSQQDQPQHF
TRBJ1-5	TRBV2	NA	few	TGTGCCAGCAGTTGGGTATCAGGGAATCAGCCCCAGCATTTT	CASSWVSGNQPQHF
TRBJ2-7	TRBV5-1	TRBD1	NA	TGCGCCAGCAGCTTTGGGACAGGTAGCTCCTACGAGCAGTACTTC	CASSFGTGSSYEQYF
TRBJ2-2	TRBV7-2	TRBD1	NA	TGTGCCAGCAGCCAACAGGGGACCGGGGAGCTGTTTTTT	CASSQQGTGELFF
TRBJ1-4	TRBV7-2	TRBD1	few	TGTGCCAGCAGCTCTAACAGGGGCGGTGAAAAACTGTTTTTT	CASSSNRGGEKLFF
TRBJ2-5	TRBV2	NA	NA	TGTGCCAGCAGTGAATATTCGGGGACCCAGTACTTC	CASSEYSGTQYF
TRBJ2-7	TRBV15	NA	NA	TGTGCCACCAGCTCACGCGGCTCCTACGAGCAGTACTTC	CATSSRGSYEQYF
TRBJ2-4	TRBV19	TRBD1	NA	TGTGCCAGTAGTCCAATCCAGGGACAGGTAGCCAAAAACATTCAGTACTTC	CASSPIQGQVAKNIQYF
TRBJ2-7	TRBV6-5	TRBD1	once	TGTGCCAGCAAGGGGGCAAGCTCCTACGAGCAGTACTTC	CASKGASSYEQYF